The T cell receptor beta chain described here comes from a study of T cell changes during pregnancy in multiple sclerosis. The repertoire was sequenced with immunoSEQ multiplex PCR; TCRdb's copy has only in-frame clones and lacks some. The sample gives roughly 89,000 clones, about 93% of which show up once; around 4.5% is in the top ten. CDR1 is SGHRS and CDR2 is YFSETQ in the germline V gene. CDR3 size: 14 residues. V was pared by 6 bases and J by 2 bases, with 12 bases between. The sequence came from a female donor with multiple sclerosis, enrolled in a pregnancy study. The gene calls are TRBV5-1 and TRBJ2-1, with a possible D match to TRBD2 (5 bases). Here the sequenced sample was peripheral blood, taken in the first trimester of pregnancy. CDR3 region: CASMDAGPYNEQFF. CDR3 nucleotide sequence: TGCGCCAGCATGGATGCGGGTCCCTACAATGAGCAGTTCTTC.